The rows below give T cell receptor beta chains drawn from one sample of a study of CD8 T cells in ankylosing spondylitis. MiXCR, applied by TCRdb to the 5' RACE reads, yields one record per CDR3 protein. The table includes 150,000 to 200,000 distinct CDR3 sequences, 11% detected once. Sequenced sample: blood, either unsorted or a sorted T cell fraction (not recorded which). Every receptor here comes from a male donor with ankylosing spondylitis or in good health (not recorded which). CDR3s include the opening cysteine and the closing phenylalanine or tryptophan. A D gene is named only where the DNA matches it firmly. Size values are once, few and many counts, or a class for expanded clones, and some rows have none.

>TRBJ2-7|many|TRBV2|-
TGTGCCAGCAGGGATTCATCAGGTCGCGGACCCTCCTACGAGCAGTACTTC
CASRDSSGRGPSYEQYF
>TRBJ2-5|-|TRBV11-2|-
TGTGCCAGCAGCCTCATGTGGACGGGGGAGACCCAGTACTTC
CASSLMWTGETQYF
>TRBJ2-7|many|TRBV24-1|TRBD2
TGTGCCACCTGGACTAGCGGGAGGTCGTGGGAGCAGTACTTC
CATWTSGRSWEQYF
>TRBJ2-1|many|TRBV15|-
TGTGCCACCAGCAGAGATCCGACAGCATACAATGAGCAGTTCTTC
CATSRDPTAYNEQFF
>TRBJ1-6|many|TRBV9|-
TGTGCCAGCAGCGTAGAGGGCGGCCGTGGGACACCCCTCCACTTT
CASSVEGGRGTPLHF
>TRBJ2-3|-|TRBV21-1|-
TGTGCCAGCAGCAGAGCCGCCCCAGCGGGGGGCACAGATACGCAGTATTTT
CASSRAAPAGGTDTQYF
>TRBJ1-3|many|TRBV20-1|-
TGCAGTGCTAGAGATGACAGGCCCTCTGGAAACACCATATATTTT
CSARDDRPSGNTIYF
>TRBJ2-1|many|TRBV24-1|-
TGTGCCACCAGTGATAGGTACAATGAGCAGTTCTTC
CATSDRYNEQFF
>TRBJ2-1|few|TRBV2|-
TGTGCCAGCAGTGTACACGAGGAGCAGTTCTTC
CASSVHEEQFF
>TRBJ1-5|many|TRBV5-1|-
TGCGCCAGCAGCTCGCAGCCTGGGGGGGAGCCCCAGCATTTT
CASSSQPGGEPQHF
>TRBJ2-7|many|TRBV28|TRBD1
TGTGCCAGCAGTTTGGGACAGGTCTACGAGCAGTACTTC
CASSLGQVYEQYF
>TRBJ1-5|-|TRBV7-9|-
TGTGCCAGCAGCCGGGACACGGGCAATCAGCCCCAGCATTTT
CASSRDTGNQPQHF
>TRBJ2-3|many|TRBV27|TRBD2
TGTGCCAGCAGTTTATGGGGGACTAGCGGAACCTATAGCACAGATACGCAGTATTTT
CASSLWGTSGTYSTDTQYF
>TRBJ2-1|many|TRBV2|-
TGTGCCAGCTCTAGCCCATTCCCCTCCTCTAATGAGCAGTTCTTC
CASSSPFPSSNEQFF
>TRBJ2-2|-|TRBV6-1|-
TGTGCCAGCACCAAACTCGGGGCACGAAACACCGGGGAGCTGTTTTTT
CASTKLGARNTGELFF
>TRBJ2-3|many|TRBV20-1|-
TGCAGTGCTAGAGATCTAGGAGGGGGGGACACAGATACGCAGTATTTT
CSARDLGGGDTDTQYF
>TRBJ1-5|-|TRBV20-1|TRBD1
TGCAGTGCTCGAAGACAGGGGATGAGCAATCAGCCCCGGCATTTT
CSARRQGMSNQPRHF
>TRBJ2-6|many|TRBV5-5|-
TGTGCCAGCAGCCACCGGGGCCTAGCGGGGGCCAACGTCCTGACTTTC
CASSHRGLAGANVLTF
>TRBJ2-7|many|TRBV20-1|-
TGCAGTGCCCCCGCGGAAGTTTCCTACGAGCAGTACTTC
CSAPAEVSYEQYF
>TRBJ2-7|-|TRBV12-3/TRBV12-4|TRBD1
TGTGCCAGCAGGGGACAGGGTGAGGACTACGCGCAGTACTTC
CASRGQGEDYAQYF
>TRBJ2-7|-|TRBV11-1|TRBD2
TGTGCCAGCAGCCCGGGACTAGCGGGAGGATCTACCCCCTACGAGCAGTACTTC
CASSPGLAGGSTPYEQYF
>TRBJ2-7|many|TRBV5-5|-
TGTGCCAGCACGAAGGATTTATACGAGCAGTACTTC
CASTKDLYEQYF
>TRBJ1-2|many|TRBV14|TRBD1
TGTGCCAGCAGCCAACCCTGGAGGGCAGGGGGCGCAGATGGCTACACCTTC
CASSQPWRAGGADGYTF
>TRBJ2-1|-|TRBV18|TRBD2
TGTGCCAGCTCACCACAAAGGACTAGCGAGAATGAGCAGTTCTTC
CASSPQRTSENEQFF
>TRBJ2-1|many|TRBV2|-
TGTGCCAGCAGTGAGTATCGGGGGAAGGATGAGCAGTTCTTC
CASSEYRGKDEQFF
>TRBJ2-2|many|TRBV10-1|TRBD1
TGCGCCAGCAGTGGGGGACAGGGAAACACCGGGGAGCTGTTTTTT
CASSGGQGNTGELFF
>TRBJ1-3|many|TRBV5-1|TRBD1
TGCGCCAGCAGCTTGGACAGGGGCTCTGGAAACACCATATATTTT
CASSLDRGSGNTIYF
>TRBJ1-2|-|TRBV7-2|-
TGTGCCAGCAGCCAGACGCAGGGGCCTAACTATGGCTACACCTTC
CASSQTQGPNYGYTF
>TRBJ2-3|many|TRBV20-1|-
TGCAGTGCTAGAGATCTTTGGGGCACTGGCTCCACAGATACGCAGTATTTT
CSARDLWGTGSTDTQYF
>TRBJ2-5|few|TRBV3-1|-
TGTGCCAGCAGCCAAGATGCGGGCCGCGGAGGGACCCAGTACTTC
CASSQDAGRGGTQYF
>TRBJ1-5|few|TRBV19|-
TGTGCCAGTAATCCCGGCGGGCAGCCCCAGCATTTT
CASNPGGQPQHF
>TRBJ2-7|many|TRBV20-1|-
TGCAGTGCTAGGTCGACCTACGAGCAGTACTTC
CSARSTYEQYF
>TRBJ2-1|many|TRBV5-1|-
TGCGCCAGCAGCTACCAGGGGACGAGCTCCTACAATGAGCAGTTCTTC
CASSYQGTSSYNEQFF
>TRBJ2-6|-|TRBV5-1|-
TGCGCCACCGACTCAGGGGCTGCTGGGGCCAACGTCCTGACTTTC
CATDSGAAGANVLTF
>TRBJ2-6|few|TRBV11-2|-
TGTGCCAGCAGCTTAGTCAGGGGGGACGTCCTGACTTTC
CASSLVRGDVLTF